The sample holds a few counts of the clone carrying this T cell receptor (beta chain). As yet, its antigen is unknown. The data were taken from a study of blood T cells in healthy people across ages. With V trimmed by 5 bases and J by 4 bases, 13 bases remained unmatched. Germline V gives CDR1 SGHTA, CDR2 FQGNSA. The CDR3 covers 18 residues. Study-level points and caveats: When one million T cells were used, diversity estimates were thought to be underestimates. TCR beta diversity per million T cells fell roughly linearly with age. In long-lived donors, naive CD4+ cell counts and diversity exceeded those of aged donors.

Sample-barcoded 5' priming and a J-beta primer mix drove a second PCR of about 7 to 11 cycles. TCRdb independently ran MiXCR on the 5' RACE reads; one entry per CDR3 protein. In the table there are about 680,000 distinct CDR3 sequences, around 45% of which are singletons. The study recruited healthy Caucasian donors from Russia who were aged roughly 6 to 100. Sequencing was performed on blood. The clonotype comes from a woman aged 60-70 years in good health. This rearrangement joins TRBV7-2 to TRBJ2-6; 8 bases are a match to TRBD1. CDR3 amino acids: CASSALGQGNSGANVLTF. DNA for the CDR3: TGTGCCAGCAGCGCTCTTGGACAGGGAAATTCCGGGGCCAACGTCCTGACTTTC. Complete variable domain (other parts from reference TRBV7-2 and TRBJ2-6): GAGVSQSPSNKVTEKGKDVELRCDPISGHTALYWYRQSLGQGLEFLIYFQGNSAPDKSGLPSDRFSAERTGGSVSTLTIQRTQQEDSAVYLCASSALGQGNSGANVLTFGAGSRLTVL.